Sequencing of this TCR beta chain was carried out in a study of blood T cell repertoires in COVID-19. V dropped 2 bases and J dropped 0 bases, with 8 bases sitting between them. This CDR3 contains 15 residues. Germline CDR1 SNHLY, CDR2 FYNNEI. Repertoires were generated with immunoSEQ multiplex PCR, while TCRdb's copy carries only in-frame clones and drops some. The data hold roughly 160,000 clones, with approximately 79% observed a single time. This clone was detected a few times. The TCR comes from a woman of 80 years or more with acute or convalescent COVID-19. The specimen sequenced was peripheral blood. This chain connects TRBV2 to TRBJ1-3; the D gene is possibly TRBD1 (5 bases). The CDR3 DNA is TGTGCCAGCAGTGAACAGGGAAACTCTGGAAACACCATATATTTT. Protein sequence: CASSEQGNSGNTIYF.